The clone carrying this TCR beta chain has ten or more counts. This specimen belongs to a study of T-cell memory formation after mild COVID-19. TCRdb used MiXCR to reprocess the 5' RACE reads, holding one entry per CDR3 protein. The sample contains roughly 100,000 distinct CDR3 sequences, approximately 13% of which appear only once. Germline CDR1 reads MNHEY; CDR2 reads SVGAGI. This CDR3 has 12 amino acids. Trimming took off 0 bases at V and 3 bases at J, with 3 bases between the two ends. J is TRBJ2-7 and V is TRBV6-5; D ambiguous. Sequences were obtained from PBMCs or a T cell subset sorted from them (not recorded which). This receptor was identified in an adult woman who had mild COVID-19 (a few samples of this study predate the infection). Cell type and time point are not known. As DNA, the CDR3 is TGTGCCAGCAGTTACTCGAACTACGAGCAGTACTTC. Amino acid sequence: CASSYSNYEQYF.